This entry describes one T cell receptor beta chain. Its antigen is not identified. This sample was taken from a study of shared clonotypes between healthy human individuals. Data came from immunoSEQ multiplex PCR; TCRdb stores just in-frame clones and leaves some out. The profile shows around 2.1 million clones, 93% of them singletons. Study results and limitations: Richness estimates generally favored naive over memory subsets. Clonotypes that were shared across a handful of donors made up around 5% of naive CD4 clonotypes. Having only a few donors restricted how much genetic and exposure-history diversity was captured.

This CDR3 is built from 13 residues. Germline V gene lookup returns CDR1 SGHRS and CDR2 YFSETQ. Trimming stripped 3 bases from V and 10 bases from J, with 16 bases between. The naive CD8 fraction comprised CD45RO-negative cells positively selected for CCR7 and excluded terminally differentiated effector memory CD45RA+ cells. The J gene is TRBJ1-1, the V gene TRBV5-1; the D gene is possibly TRBD1 (6 bases). The origin of this receptor is a man between 18 and 29 years old in good health. Some clones in this sample may be carry-over from other donors' samples. Sequencing input: naive CD8+ T cells from PBMCs. The CDR3 DNA follows: TGCGCCAGCAGCTCGACACAGGGTCGTGCAGCTTTCTTT. This codes for CASSSTQGRAAFF.